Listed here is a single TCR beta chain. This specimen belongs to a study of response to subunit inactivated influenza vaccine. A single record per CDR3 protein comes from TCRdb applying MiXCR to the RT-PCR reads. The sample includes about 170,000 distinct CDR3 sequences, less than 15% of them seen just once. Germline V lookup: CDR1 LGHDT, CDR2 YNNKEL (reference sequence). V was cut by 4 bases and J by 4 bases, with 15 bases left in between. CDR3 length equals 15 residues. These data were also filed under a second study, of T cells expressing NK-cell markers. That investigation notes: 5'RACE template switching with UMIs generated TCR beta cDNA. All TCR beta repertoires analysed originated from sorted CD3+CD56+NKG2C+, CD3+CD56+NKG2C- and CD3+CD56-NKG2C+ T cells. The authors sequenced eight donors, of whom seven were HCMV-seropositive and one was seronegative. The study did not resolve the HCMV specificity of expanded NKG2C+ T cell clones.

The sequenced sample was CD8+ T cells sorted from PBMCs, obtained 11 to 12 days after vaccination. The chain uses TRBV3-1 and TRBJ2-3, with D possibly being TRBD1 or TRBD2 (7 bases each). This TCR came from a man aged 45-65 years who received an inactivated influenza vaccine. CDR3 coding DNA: TGTGCCAGCAGCCCAGGGGGAGGGGTCCCAGATACGCAGTATTTT. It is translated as CASSPGGGVPDTQYF.